This T cell receptor beta chain stems from a study of blood T cell repertoires in COVID-19. Study details: T cells, B-cell-depleted T cells, or PBMCs provided the cDNA or gDNA that served as material.

In the authors' workflow: Quantification of nucleated cells was approximated via reference gene primer amplification. The data were produced by immunoSEQ multiplex PCR, yet TCRdb's version contains in-frame clones alone and is incomplete. D and trimming come from the DNA, and the V and J calls and clone size come from that table. The sample yields approximately 350,000 clones, around 80% seen once. Input material: peripheral blood. The TCR was taken from a man aged 25-45 years with active or convalescent COVID-19.

The CDR3 DNA reads as TGTGCCAGCAGCCACTTCCCGGGACAGGGCTACGAGCAGTACTTC. Residues: CASSHFPGQGYEQYF. The chain employs TRBV5-4 and TRBJ2-7, with 9 bases fitting TRBD1. V lost 4 bases and J lost 3; bases outside the gene matches: 8. CDR1 and CDR2 (germline): SGHNT, YYREEE (reference sequence). The CDR3 runs to 15 residues. Based on the CDR3 plus reference TRBV5-4 and TRBJ2-7, the full variable domain is ETGVTQSPTHLIKTRGQQVTLRCSSQSGHNTVSWYQQALGQGPQFIFQYYREEENGRGNFPPRFSGLQFPNYSSELNVNALELDDSALYLCASSHFPGQGYEQYFGPGTRLTVT.